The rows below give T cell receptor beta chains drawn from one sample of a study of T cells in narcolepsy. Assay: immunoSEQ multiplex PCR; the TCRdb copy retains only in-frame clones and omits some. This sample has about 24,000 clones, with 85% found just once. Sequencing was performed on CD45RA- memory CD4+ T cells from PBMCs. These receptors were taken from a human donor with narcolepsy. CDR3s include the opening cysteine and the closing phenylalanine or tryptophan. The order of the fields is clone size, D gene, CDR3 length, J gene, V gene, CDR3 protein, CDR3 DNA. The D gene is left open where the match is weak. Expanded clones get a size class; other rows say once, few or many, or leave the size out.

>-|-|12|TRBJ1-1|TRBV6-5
CASSPTKAEAFF
TGTGCCAGCAGCCCAACTAAGGCTGAAGCTTTCTTT
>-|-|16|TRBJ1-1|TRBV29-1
CSVGKARGPSNTEAFF
TGCAGCGTTGGTAAGGCCAGGGGCCCCTCGAACACTGAAGCTTTCTTT
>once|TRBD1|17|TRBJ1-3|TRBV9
CASSVGTGTGSGNTIYF
TGTGCCAGCAGCGTTGGGACAGGTACGGGCTCTGGAAACACCATATATTTT
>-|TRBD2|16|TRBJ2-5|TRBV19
CASKKGRGEGQETQYF
TGTGCCAGTAAAAAAGGGCGAGGGGAGGGCCAAGAGACCCAGTACTTC
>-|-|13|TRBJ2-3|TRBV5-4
CASSLEYTDTQYF
TGTGCCAGCAGCCTAGAATACACAGATACGCAGTATTTT
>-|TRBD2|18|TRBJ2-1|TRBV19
CASSGGLAGGLAYNEQFF
TGTGCCAGTAGTGGGGGACTAGCGGGAGGCCTTGCCTACAATGAGCAGTTCTTC
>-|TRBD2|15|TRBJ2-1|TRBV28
CASSSSSGRRNEQFF
TGTGCCAGCAGTTCCTCTAGCGGGAGGAGGAATGAGCAGTTCTTC
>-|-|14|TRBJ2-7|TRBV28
CATSFPTGTYEQYF
TGTGCCACCTCTTTTCCGACCGGGACCTACGAGCAGTACTTC
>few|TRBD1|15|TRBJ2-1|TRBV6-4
CASSQARGRVDEQFF
TGTGCCAGCAGCCAAGCCAGGGGGCGCGTGGATGAGCAGTTCTTC
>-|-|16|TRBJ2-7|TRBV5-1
CASSARDSGSSYEQYF
TGCGCCAGCAGCGCCCGGGATAGCGGCAGCTCCTACGAGCAGTACTTC
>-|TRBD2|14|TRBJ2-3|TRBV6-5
CASSSGLSTDTQYF
TGTGCCAGCAGCTCGGGACTAAGCACAGATACGCAGTATTTT
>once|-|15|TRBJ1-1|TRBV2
CASSESSTLSAEAFF
TGTGCCAGCAGCGAGTCTTCGACCCTGAGCGCTGAAGCTTTCTTT
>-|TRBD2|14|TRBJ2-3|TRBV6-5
CASRGGSWTDTQYF
TGTGCCAGCAGAGGCGGGAGTTGGACAGATACGCAGTATTTT
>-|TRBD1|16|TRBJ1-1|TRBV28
CASSLSPGTGNTEAFF
TGTGCCAGCAGTTTATCCCCCGGGACAGGGAACACTGAAGCTTTCTTT
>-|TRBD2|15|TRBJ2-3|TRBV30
CARSGGGLGAHTQYF
TGTGCCAGATCCGGCGGGGGACTCGGGGCGCATACGCAGTATTTT
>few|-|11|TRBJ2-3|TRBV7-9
CASSQSDTQYF
TGTGCCAGCAGCCAATCAGATACGCAGTATTTT
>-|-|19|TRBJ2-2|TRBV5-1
CASSLAWLGKTANTGELFF
TGCGCCAGCAGCTTGGCCTGGTTAGGGAAGACAGCGAACACCGGGGAGCTGTTTTTT
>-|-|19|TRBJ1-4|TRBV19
CASSTPRWGTDATNEKLFF
TGTGCCAGTAGTACACCACGGTGGGGGACTGATGCAACTAATGAAAAACTGTTTTTT
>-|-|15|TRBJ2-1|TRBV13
CASSRDWSSYNEQFF
TGTGCCAGCAGCCGCGACTGGAGCTCCTACAATGAGCAGTTCTTC
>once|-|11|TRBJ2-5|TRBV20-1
CSGQFQETQYF
TGCAGTGGGCAGTTCCAAGAGACCCAGTACTTC
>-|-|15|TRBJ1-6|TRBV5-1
CASSLTGSRNSPLHF
TGCGCCAGCAGCTTGACAGGGTCCCGAAATTCACCCCTCCACTTT
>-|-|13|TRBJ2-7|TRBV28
CASTYPGVDEQYF
TGTGCCAGCACCTACCCGGGAGTGGACGAGCAGTACTTC
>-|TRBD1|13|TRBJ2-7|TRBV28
CAKGQESSYEQYF
TGTGCCAAGGGACAGGAGAGCTCCTACGAGCAGTACTTC
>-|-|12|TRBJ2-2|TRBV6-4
CASSRETGELFF
TGTGCCAGCAGTAGAGAGACCGGGGAGCTGTTTTTT
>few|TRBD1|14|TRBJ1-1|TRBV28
CASTNPGQGTEAFF
TGTGCCAGCACCAATCCGGGACAGGGCACTGAAGCTTTCTTT
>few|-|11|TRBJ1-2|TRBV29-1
CSVYQGNGYTF
TGCAGCGTATATCAGGGTAATGGCTACACCTTC
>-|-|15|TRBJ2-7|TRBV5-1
CASSLGWTALYEQYF
TGCGCCAGCAGCTTGGGTTGGACTGCCCTCTACGAGCAGTACTTC
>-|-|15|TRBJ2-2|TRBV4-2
CASSQDLTTTGELFF
TGTGCCAGCAGCCAAGATCTCACAACCACCGGGGAGCTGTTTTTT
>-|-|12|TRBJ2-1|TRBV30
CACSLNGNEQFF
TGTGCCTGCTCTTTAAACGGGAATGAGCAGTTCTTC
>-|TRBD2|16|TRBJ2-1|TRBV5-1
CASSLASSGSDNEQFF
TGCGCCAGCAGCTTGGCGTCCAGCGGGAGTGACAATGAGCAGTTCTTC
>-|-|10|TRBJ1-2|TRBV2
CASSAGGYTF
TGTGCCAGCAGCGCCGGGGGCTACACCTTC
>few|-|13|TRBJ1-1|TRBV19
CASSTQGGTEAFF
TGTGCCAGTAGTACCCAGGGAGGCACTGAAGCTTTCTTT
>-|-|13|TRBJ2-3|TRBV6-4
CASSRDNTDTQYF
TGTGCCAGCAGTCGGGACAACACAGATACGCAGTATTTT
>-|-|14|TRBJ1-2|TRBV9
CASSPRTEGYGYTF
TGTGCCAGCAGCCCCCGGACAGAAGGGTATGGCTACACCTTC
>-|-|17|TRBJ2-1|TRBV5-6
CASSLEGKLSSYNEQFF
TGTGCCAGCAGCTTGGAAGGAAAACTAAGCTCCTACAATGAGCAGTTCTTC
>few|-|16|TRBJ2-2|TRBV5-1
CASSPGGGANTGELFF
TGCGCCAGCAGCCCCGGAGGGGGGGCGAACACCGGGGAGCTGTTTTTT
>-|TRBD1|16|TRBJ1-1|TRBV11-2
CASTTGAGWSNTEAFF
TGTGCCAGCACCACAGGGGCAGGGTGGTCGAACACTGAAGCTTTCTTT
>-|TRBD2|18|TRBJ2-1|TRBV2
CASTDLGVGLAGYNEQFF
TGTGCCAGCACCGACCTGGGCGTGGGTTTAGCGGGTTACAATGAGCAGTTCTTC
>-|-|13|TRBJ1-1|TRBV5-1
CASSQQGDTEAFF
TGCGCCAGCAGCCAACAGGGAGACACTGAAGCTTTCTTT
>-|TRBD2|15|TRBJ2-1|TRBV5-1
CASSLGGGRDNEQFF
TGCGCCAGCAGCTTGGGTGGCGGGAGGGACAATGAGCAGTTCTTC
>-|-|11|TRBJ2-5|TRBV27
CASSRGETQYF
TGTGCCAGCAGTCGGGGGGAGACCCAGTACTTC
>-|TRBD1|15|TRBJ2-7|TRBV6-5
CASNPGGTGSYEQYF
TGTGCCAGCAACCCCGGGGGGACAGGGTCCTACGAGCAGTACTTC
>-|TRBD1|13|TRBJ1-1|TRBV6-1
CASRDRAVTEAFF
TGTGCCAGTAGGGACAGGGCTGTCACTGAAGCTTTCTTT
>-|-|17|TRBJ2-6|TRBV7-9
CASSLGLEAPGANVLTF
TGTGCCAGCAGCTTAGGCCTCGAGGCTCCTGGGGCCAACGTCCTGACTTTC
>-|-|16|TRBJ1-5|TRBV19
CASSIGDSRYNQPQHF
TGTGCCAGTAGTATAGGAGACAGTCGGTATAATCAGCCCCAGCATTTT
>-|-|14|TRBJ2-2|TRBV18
CASSPRQNTGELFF
TGTGCCAGCTCACCTAGACAGAACACCGGGGAGCTGTTTTTT
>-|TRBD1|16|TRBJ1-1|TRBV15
CATSRDPGTANTEAFF
TGTGCCACCAGCAGAGACCCCGGGACAGCGAACACTGAAGCTTTCTTT
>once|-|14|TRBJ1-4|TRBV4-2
CASSPVRENEKLFF
TGTGCCAGCAGCCCCGTACGGGAAAATGAAAAACTGTTTTTT
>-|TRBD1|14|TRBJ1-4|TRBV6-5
CASSTDRMGEKLFF
TGTGCCAGCAGCACGGACAGGATGGGTGAAAAACTGTTTTTT
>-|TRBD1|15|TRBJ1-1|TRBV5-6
CASSFDLPRDSEAFF
TGTGCCAGCAGCTTCGACCTGCCCCGGGACAGTGAAGCTTTCTTT
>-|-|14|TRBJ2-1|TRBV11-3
CASSRGQEGSGQFF
TGTGCCAGCAGCAGGGGGCAGGAGGGGTCGGGGCAGTTCTTC
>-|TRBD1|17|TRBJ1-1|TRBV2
CASSVPGQRVSNTEAFF
TGTGCCAGCAGTGTACCGGGACAGAGGGTTTCAAACACTGAAGCTTTCTTT
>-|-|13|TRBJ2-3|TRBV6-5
CASSYKEGGTQYF
TGTGCCAGCAGTTACAAGGAAGGAGGTACGCAGTATTTT
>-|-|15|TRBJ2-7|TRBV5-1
CASSLDEAAVYEQYF
TGCGCCAGCAGCTTGGATGAAGCGGCTGTCTACGAGCAGTACTTC
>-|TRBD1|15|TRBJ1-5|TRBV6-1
CASREGASGNQPQHF
TGTGCCAGCAGAGAGGGGGCGTCGGGCAATCAGCCCCAGCATTTT
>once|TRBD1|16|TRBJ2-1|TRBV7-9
CASNPNQGASYNEQFF
TGTGCCAGCAACCCAAACCAGGGGGCCTCCTACAATGAGCAGTTCTTC
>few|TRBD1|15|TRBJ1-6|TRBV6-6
CASSRTGVRSSPLHF
TGTGCCAGCAGCAGAACAGGGGTTCGATCTTCACCCCTCCACTTT